This TCR beta chain comes out of a study of T cells in localized non-small cell lung cancer. Sequencing used immunoSEQ multiplex PCR; TCRdb keeps in-frame clones, though not all of them. The repertoire holds about 91,000 clones, with approximately 88% as singletons. The V gene's germline CDR1 is SGHRS and CDR2 YFSETQ. This CDR3 region has 16 residues. Germline trimming cut 0 bases from V and 3 bases from J; bases unmatched to any gene: 6. This clone came up a few times. Antigen specificity is unknown. Findings of the study overall: Without multi-region sequencing, intratumor heterogeneity could not be excluded. Longer overall survival was seen with higher T cell density measured in blood. Measurement of T cell clonality placed uninvolved adjacent lung highest, above the level in tumor. Adjacent lung had a median 57 of the 100 largest tumor clones.

This chain joins TRBV5-1 and TRBJ1-1; 9 bases are shared with TRBD1. The sample here was peripheral blood, taken before any cancer treatment. The clonotype originates from a man between 40 and 70 years old with stage I squamous cell lung carcinoma. The CDR3 DNA reads TGCGCCAGCAGCTTGGGGACAGGGGCGAGTGACACTGAAGCTTTCTTT. Protein sequence: CASSLGTGASDTEAFF.